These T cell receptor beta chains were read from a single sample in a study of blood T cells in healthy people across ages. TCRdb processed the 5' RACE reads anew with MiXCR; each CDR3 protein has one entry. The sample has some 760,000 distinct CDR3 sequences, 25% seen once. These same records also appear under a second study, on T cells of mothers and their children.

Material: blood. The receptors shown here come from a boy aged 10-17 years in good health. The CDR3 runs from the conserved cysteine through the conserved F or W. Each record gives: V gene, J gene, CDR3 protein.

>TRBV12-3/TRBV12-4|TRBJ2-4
CASSLRTNQNIQYF
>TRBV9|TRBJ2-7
CASSVEGTPTYEQYF
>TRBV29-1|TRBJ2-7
CSVEDETSEFNEQYF
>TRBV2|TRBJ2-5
CASFRASGETQYF
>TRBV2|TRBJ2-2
CASSEGSGELFF
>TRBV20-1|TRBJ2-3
CSARSQKSTDTQYF
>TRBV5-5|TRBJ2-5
CASSLKGLETQYF
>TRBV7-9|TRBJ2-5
CASSFRDGEETQYF
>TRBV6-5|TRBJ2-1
CASSYLGIEQFF
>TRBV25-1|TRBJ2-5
CASSEDRLAGRETQYF
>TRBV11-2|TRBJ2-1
CASIPRTGSYNEQFF
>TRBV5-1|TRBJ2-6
CASTSGAPGANVLTF
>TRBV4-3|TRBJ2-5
CASSQEPLGGETQYF
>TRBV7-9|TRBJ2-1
CASSSPVGAGGHEQFF
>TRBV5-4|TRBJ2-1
CASSSGGVWEQFF
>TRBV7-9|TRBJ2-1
CASSLFPAGLGDEQFF
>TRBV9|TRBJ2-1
CASSAPMRVAGIDEQFF
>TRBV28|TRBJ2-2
CASSGPGQAANTGELFF
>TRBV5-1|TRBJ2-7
CASSAQGPSSYEQYF
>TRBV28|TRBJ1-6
CASRAVSPLHF
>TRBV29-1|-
CSVADSGVAAYEQYF
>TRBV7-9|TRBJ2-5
CASTPQGYSQETQYF
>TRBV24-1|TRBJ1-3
CATSEPRDYSGNTIYF
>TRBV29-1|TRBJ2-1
CSAEGDSYNEQFF
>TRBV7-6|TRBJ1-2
CASSSLDGANYGYTF
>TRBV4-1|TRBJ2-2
CASSPGPHSLNTGELFF
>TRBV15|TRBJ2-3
CATSREGSSAQYF
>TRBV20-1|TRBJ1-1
CCASRTGNTEAFF
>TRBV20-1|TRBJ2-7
CSARGLAIGYEQYF
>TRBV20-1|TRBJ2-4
CSAKVAGVNIQYF
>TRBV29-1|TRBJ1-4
CSVEVGQKLFF
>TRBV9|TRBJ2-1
CASSPHPPNEQFF
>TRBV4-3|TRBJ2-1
CASSQDRPSGGAEQFF
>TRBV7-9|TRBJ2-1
CASSLVLAGGDEQFF
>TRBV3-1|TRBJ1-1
CASSQNLGGEAFF
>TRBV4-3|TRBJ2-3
CASSQDLVAGGSDTQYF
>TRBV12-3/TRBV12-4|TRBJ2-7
CASSFPGVRDEQYF
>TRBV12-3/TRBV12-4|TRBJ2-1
CASASRRLGRGEQFF
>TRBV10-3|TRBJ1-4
CAISERQGREKLFF
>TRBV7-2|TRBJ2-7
CASSFQVYEQYF
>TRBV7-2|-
CASSSYRGLYEQFF
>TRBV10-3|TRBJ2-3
CAISERGGGSTDTQYF
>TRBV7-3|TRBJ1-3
CASSLSGQKGGGNTIYF
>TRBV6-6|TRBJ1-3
CASSTGVAGNTIYF
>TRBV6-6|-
CASSYPPEQYF
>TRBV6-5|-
CAGSYSTYSYEQYF
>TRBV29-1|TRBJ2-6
CSVEEGQSSGANVLTF
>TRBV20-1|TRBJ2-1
CSARLSSGRAGEQFF
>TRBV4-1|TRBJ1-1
CASSQGGAWEAFF
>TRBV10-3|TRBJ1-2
CAISEGATSGYTF
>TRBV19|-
CASSIIGPYNEQFF
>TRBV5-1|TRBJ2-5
CASKPTSGETQYF
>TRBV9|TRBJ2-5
CASSVVGGRGETQYF
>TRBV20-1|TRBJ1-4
CSATPGQGTNEKLFF
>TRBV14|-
CANSLIRSPYEQYF
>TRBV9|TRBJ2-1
CASSVAGQGAYNEQFF
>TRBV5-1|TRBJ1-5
CASSLGDASGNQPQHF